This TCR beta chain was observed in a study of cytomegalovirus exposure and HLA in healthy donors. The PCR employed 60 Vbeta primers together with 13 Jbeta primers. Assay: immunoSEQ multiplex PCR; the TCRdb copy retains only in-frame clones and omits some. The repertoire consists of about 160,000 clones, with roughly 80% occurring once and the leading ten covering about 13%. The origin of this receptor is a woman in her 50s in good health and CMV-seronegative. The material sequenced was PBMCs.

CDR3 loop: CASRRGQGNTEAFF. In nucleotides, the CDR3 is TGTGCCAGCAGGAGGGGACAGGGGAACACTGAAGCTTTCTTT. The J gene is TRBJ1-1, the V gene TRBV2; TRBD1 agrees at 9 bases. Trimming cost V 6 bases and J 1 base; bases outside gene matches: 3. Germline assignment: CDR1 SNHLY and CDR2 FYNNEI. CDR3 length: 14 amino acids.